This is a list of T cell receptor beta chains from one sample in a study of shared clonotypes between healthy human individuals. Sequenced by immunoSEQ multiplex PCR; TCRdb stores in-frame clones only, minus some. The profile shows around 1,100,000 clones, around 77% of them singletons. The specimen was memory CD4+ T cells from PBMCs. Every receptor here comes from a man aged 18-30 years in good health. Some clones in this sample may be carry-over from other donors' samples. Both conserved end residues are part of each CDR3. Fields, in order: V gene, D gene, CDR3 length, clone size, J gene, CDR3 DNA, CDR3 protein. A D gene is named only where the DNA matches it firmly. Where a row states a size, it is once, few, many or the class of an expanded clone; other rows omit it.

TRBV28	TRBD1	17	.	TRBJ2-1	TGTGCCAGCAGGGGACAGGGGATGGCAAGCTCCTACAATGAGCAGTTCTTC	CASRGQGMASSYNEQFF
TRBV7-2	.	16	.	TRBJ2-3	TGTGCCAGCAGCTTATCCTACGTCCTTAGCCCCTATACGCAGTATTTT	CASSLSYVLSPYTQYF
TRBV29-1	TRBD1	13	few	TRBJ1-2	TGCAGCGTTACCGGGACAGGGGGATTTGGCTACACCTTC	CSVTGTGGFGYTF
TRBV25-1	.	9	once	TRBJ1-4	TGTGCCATCCATGAGAAACTGTTTTTT	CAIHEKLFF
TRBV7-2	.	15	.	TRBJ2-7	TGTGCCAGCAGGACCACCGGGACGTTTCCTACACAGCAGTACTTC	CASRTTGTFPTQQYF
TRBV7-2	TRBD1	15	.	TRBJ1-5	TGTGCCAGCAGCTTGGAGGGGGCTGGCAATCAGCCCCAGCATTTT	CASSLEGAGNQPQHF
TRBV5-1	.	13	once	TRBJ1-4	TGCGCCAGCGCGTGGGCAACTAATGAAAAACTGTTTTTT	CASAWATNEKLFF
TRBV28	TRBD1	17	.	TRBJ1-2	TGTGCCAGCAGTTCGCCTTCAGACAGGGGACGAGGTTATGGCTACACCTTC	CASSSPSDRGRGYGYTF
TRBV11-1	TRBD2	15	once	TRBJ2-4	TGTGCCAGCAGCTTAATGGGCGGGAGGGATGACATTCAGTACTTC	CASSLMGGRDDIQYF
TRBV5-1	TRBD1	13	few	TRBJ2-5	TGCGCCAGCAGCCGGGACAGGTCGGAGACCCAGTACTTC	CASSRDRSETQYF
TRBV18	TRBD2	15	.	TRBJ2-7	TGTGCCAGCTCACTTCCCGGGACTAGCGAAGACGAGCAGTACTTC	CASSLPGTSEDEQYF
TRBV9	TRBD2	17	.	TRBJ2-1	TGTGCCAGCAGCGTCTCCGGGACTAGCGGGCTCTACAATGAGCAGTTCTTC	CASSVSGTSGLYNEQFF
TRBV5-8	.	15	few	TRBJ2-7	TGTGCCAGCAGCTTGGACCTGGCGGGGGCTAGCGAGCAGTACTTC	CASSLDLAGASEQYF
TRBV18	.	12	few	TRBJ2-7	TGTGCCAGCTCACGGGCTCTCTACGAGCAGTACTTC	CASSRALYEQYF
TRBV28	.	12	.	TRBJ2-3	TGTGCCAGCAGTCCAAGTACAGATACGCAGTATTTT	CASSPSTDTQYF
TRBV7-3	.	12	.	TRBJ2-2	TGTGCCAGCAGCGCCAATGGTGGGGAGCTGTTTTTT	CASSANGGELFF
TRBV19	.	15	.	TRBJ1-5	TGTGCCAGTAGTAATGGGCAAGGTCGCGATCAGCCCCAGCATTTT	CASSNGQGRDQPQHF
TRBV19	.	14	.	TRBJ1-4	TGTGCCAGTAGTATCGGGGGGCCAGGAGAAAAACTGTTTTTT	CASSIGGPGEKLFF
TRBV19	.	15	.	TRBJ1-4	TGTGCCAGTAGATCCGGGACCACTACAACTGAAAAACTGTTTTTT	CASRSGTTTTEKLFF
TRBV5-4	TRBD1	15	.	TRBJ1-2	TGTGCCAGCAGCTTGATAGGGCCAGGGGGCGGCGGCTACACCTTC	CASSLIGPGGGGYTF
TRBV5-5	.	12	.	TRBJ1-2	TGTGCCAGCAGCAACCTTAACTATGGCTACACCTTC	CASSNLNYGYTF
TRBV28	TRBD1	15	.	TRBJ1-5	TGTGCCAGCAGCACAGGGGGTGGTAGCAATCAGCCCCAGCATTTT	CASSTGGGSNQPQHF
TRBV2	.	14	.	TRBJ1-5	TGTGCCAGCAGTGAGGGGGCGCGAAATCAGCCCCAGCATTTT	CASSEGARNQPQHF
TRBV6-1	TRBD2	13	.	TRBJ2-3	TGTGCCAGTACGGGACTAGGCACAGATACGCAGTATTTT	CASTGLGTDTQYF
TRBV28	.	16	few	TRBJ2-7	TGTGCCAGCAGGCCTGCCACGGGGCTCCCGCCCTACGAGCAGTACTTC	CASRPATGLPPYEQYF
TRBV5-1	TRBD2	18	.	TRBJ2-4	TGCGCCAGCAGCTTGGGTACTAATCCTAGCGGGAGCGGAAACATTCAGTACTTC	CASSLGTNPSGSGNIQYF